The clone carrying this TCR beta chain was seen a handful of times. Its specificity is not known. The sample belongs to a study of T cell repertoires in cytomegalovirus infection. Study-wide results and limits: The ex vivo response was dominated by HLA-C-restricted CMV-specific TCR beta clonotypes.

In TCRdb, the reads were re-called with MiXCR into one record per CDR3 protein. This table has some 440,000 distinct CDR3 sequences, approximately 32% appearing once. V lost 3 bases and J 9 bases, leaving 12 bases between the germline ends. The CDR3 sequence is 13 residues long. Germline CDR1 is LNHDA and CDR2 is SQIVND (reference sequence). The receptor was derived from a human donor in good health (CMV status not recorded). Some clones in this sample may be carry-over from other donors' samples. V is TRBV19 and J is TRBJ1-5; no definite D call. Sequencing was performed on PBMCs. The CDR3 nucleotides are TGTGCCAGTAGTATGGGCCCCGCGTTGCCCCAGCATTTT. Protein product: CASSMGPALPQHF.